These 3 T cell receptor beta chains originate from one sample sequenced in a study of human T cells and chemical hapten exposure. Time point in this sample: pre-sensitization, week 0. Regarding treatment: therapeutic diphenylcyclopropenone sensitization with weekly scalp DPC. TCRdb independently ran MiXCR on the RACE reads; one entry per CDR3 protein. This sample has tens of thousands of distinct CDR3 sequences, with around 10% found just once. Sequencing used whole blood, obtained in connection with sensitization to the hapten diphenylcyclopropenone (DPC). The source of these receptors is a middle-aged woman with alopecia areata. Some clones in this sample may be carry-over from other donors' samples.

This clonotype has ten or more counts. The chain has TRBV7-9 and TRBJ2-5; tentatively, D is TRBD2 (5 bases). This CDR3 has 18 amino acids. Germline V gene sequence: CDR1 SEHNR, CDR2 FQNEAQ (reference sequence). With 5 bases removed from V and 4 bases from J, the gap between germline ends came to 26 bases. CDR3 sequence: CASSQRGIRSPTPETQYF. CDR3 sequence (DNA): TGTGCCAGCAGCCAAAGAGGGATACGTTCACCCACCCCAGAGACCCAGTACTTC.

This clonotype was found many times. The rearrangement links TRBV29-1 to TRBJ2-2, with 8 bases that match TRBD2. Germline CDR1 SQVTM, CDR2 ANQGSEA. The CDR3 is made up of 15 amino acids. After removal of 3 bases from V and 3 bases from J, the junction contained 6 bases not matched to a gene. CDR3 coding DNA: TGCAGCGTTGAGGATCTGACTAGCGACACCGGGGAGCTGTTTTTT. Encoded protein: CSVEDLTSDTGELFF.

This clonotype came up many times. The V call is TRBV28, the J call TRBJ1-3, with D tentatively TRBD1 (6 bases). CDR1 is MDHEN, CDR2 SYDVKM, per germline. Trimming cost V 4 bases and J 1 base, with 8 bases left between them. The CDR3 consists of 14 residues. The CDR3 coding sequence is TGTGCCAGCAGTTGGAGGGGGTCTGGAAACACCATATATTTT. This gives the protein CASSWRGSGNTIYF.